The 26 T cell receptor beta chains reported below all come from one sample, sequenced in a study of shared clonotypes between healthy human individuals. Assay: immunoSEQ multiplex PCR; the TCRdb copy retains only in-frame clones and omits some. The sample yields some 650,000 clones, around 97% seen once. The specimen sequenced was naive CD4+ T cells sorted from blood. Subset indicated: CD45RA+ positively selected. The origin of the receptors is a woman in her thirties in good health.

The V gene is TRBV19, the J gene TRBJ2-5; TRBD2 might be the D (5 bases). This CDR3 region has 16 residues. The ends were cut back, 5 bases at V and 7 bases at J, with 23 bases in the middle. Per germline, CDR1 LNHDA and CDR2 SQIVND (reference sequence). Written as DNA, the CDR3 is TGTGCCAGTAGTTCCCCCGATCGAGGAGCGGCGGTGACCCAGTACTTC. The encoded protein is CASSSPDRGAAVTQYF.

This clone has only one observation. V gene TRBV7-2 combines with J gene TRBJ1-2; unclear D gene. Germline CDR1 SGHTA, CDR2 FQGNSA. Between the trimmed V and J ends, which lost 2 bases and 6 bases, there was a span of 10 bases. The CDR3 spans 13 residues. CDR3 in amino acids: CASSLRADDGYTF. The DNA of the CDR3 is TGTGCCAGCAGCTTAAGGGCTGACGATGGCTACACCTTC. The whole variable domain, remainder taken from reference TRBV7-2 and TRBJ1-2, is GAGVSQSPSNKVTEKGKDVELRCDPISGHTALYWYRQSLGQGLEFLIYFQGNSAPDKSGLPSDRFSAERTGGSVSTLTIQRTQQEDSAVYLCASSLRADDGYTFGSGTRLTVV.

V gene TRBV5-4 combines with J gene TRBJ2-7; D is possibly TRBD1 or TRBD2 (6 bases each). This CDR3 has 15 residues. Germline V gene sequence: CDR1 SGHNT, CDR2 YYREEE (reference sequence). V was pared by 3 bases and J by 4 bases, with 17 bases between. CDR3 sequence reads: CASSSERGRNYEQYF. CDR3 DNA: TGTGCCAGCAGCTCGGAAAGGGGGAGGAATTACGAGCAGTACTTC.

This chain links TRBV2 with TRBJ2-7; unclear D gene. V lost 2 bases, J lost 4 bases, and 6 bases lay in between. In germline, CDR1 is SNHLY, CDR2 FYNNEI. The CDR3 covers 12 residues. The CDR3 is CASSETPYEQYF. The CDR3 DNA sequence: TGTGCCAGCAGTGAAACACCGTACGAGCAGTACTTC.

The genes are TRBV5-1 and TRBJ1-4; 8 bases line up with TRBD1. The CDR3 is 17 amino acids. The junction had 11 bases not matched to a gene; V was cut back by 0 bases and J by 7 bases. Germline V lookup: CDR1 SGHRS, CDR2 YFSETQ. In nucleotides, the CDR3 is TGCGCCAGCAGCTTGGCCTGGACAGGGATGAGTCGTGAAAAACTGTTTTTT. Translation: CASSLAWTGMSREKLFF.

J is TRBJ2-2 and V is TRBV6-5, with unresolved D. The CDR3 sequence is 12 residues long. V was clipped by 5 bases and J by 7 bases, with 8 bases between them. The germline gives CDR1 MNHEY, CDR2 SVGAGI. CDR3 DNA sequence: TGTGCCAGCAGTCAGTACGACGGGGAGCTGTTTTTT. Translated, it gives CASSQYDGELFF.

As to this clone: This sample also contains other DNA sequences that code for the same CDR3. V usage is TRBV11-2 and J usage is TRBJ2-7; tentatively, D is TRBD2 (6 bases). V was trimmed by 2 bases and J by 3 bases, leaving 11 bases between them. The V gene's germline CDR1 is SGHAT and CDR2 FQNNGV. The CDR3 spans 14 residues. DNA of the CDR3: TGTGCCAGCAGCTTACGGGGGAACCTCTACGAGCAGTACTTC. This sequence encodes CASSLRGNLYEQYF. The full variable domain, its missing parts supplied by reference TRBV11-2 and TRBJ2-7, is EAGVAQSPRYKIIEKRQSVAFWCNPISGHATLYWYQQILGQGPKLLIQFQNNGVVDDSQLPKDRFSAERLKGVDSTLKIQPAKLEDSAVYLCASSLRGNLYEQYFGPGTRLTVT.

V gene TRBV5-1 combines with J gene TRBJ2-5, with TRBD2 as a possible D gene (7 bases). There are 16 residues in the CDR3. Germline CDR1 SGHRS, CDR2 YFSETQ. Trimming took 4 bases from V and 1 from J, leaving 17 bases between them. CDR3 protein: CASSPTVRGGQETQYF. The CDR3 coding sequence is TGCGCCAGCAGCCCGACGGTGAGGGGGGGCCAAGAGACCCAGTACTTC. Drawing the rest from reference TRBV5-1 and TRBJ2-5, the complete variable domain is KAGVTQTPRYLIKTRGQQVTLSCSPISGHRSVSWYQQTPGQGLQFLFEYFSETQRNKGNFPGRFSGRQFSNSRSEMNVSTLELGDSALYLCASSPTVRGGQETQYFGPGTRLLVL.

The chain links TRBV19 to TRBJ1-2; D possibly corresponds to TRBD1 (6 bases). Germline CDR1 is LNHDA and CDR2 is SQIVND (reference sequence). V was trimmed by 4 bases and J by 2 bases, leaving 11 bases between them. This CDR3 comprises 14 residues. CDR3 nucleotide sequence: TGTGCCAGTAGTACCAGGGGTGAGAACTATGGCTACACCTTC. Protein: CASSTRGENYGYTF.

Details on this clone: The junction does not match germline at one end; this may be a read error. V and J are TRBV5-8 and TRBJ1-4; the D is unclear. Germline V lookup: CDR1 SGHTS, CDR2 YDEGEE. The CDR3 has 12 amino acids. The CDR3 DNA reads TGTACCAGCAGCGTGGGGATGAGAAAACTGTTTTTT. This sequence encodes CTSSVGMRKLFF. The entire variable domain, with the rest obtained from reference TRBV5-8 and TRBJ1-4, is as follows: EAGVTQSPTHLIKTRGQQATLRCSPISGHTSVYWYQQALGLGLQFLLWYDEGEERNRGNFPPRFSGRQFPNYSSELNVNALELEDSALYLCTSSVGMRKLFFGSGTQLSVL.

The sample holds one count of this clone. V gene TRBV7-6 combines with J gene TRBJ2-7, with TRBD2 identical over 9 bases. The V segment lost 3 bases and the J segment 4 bases; nucleotides outside the gene matches: 7. The length of the CDR3 is 15 residues. Per the germline V gene, CDR1 is SGHVS and CDR2 is FNYEAQ. The CDR3 DNA reads TGTGCCAGCAGCTTTGGAAGCGGGAGGATGTACGAGCAGTACTTC. Translated, it gives CASSFGSGRMYEQYF.

The CDR3 is CASSLYSVNTGELFF. In DNA form, the CDR3 reads TGTGCCAGCAGTTTATATAGCGTTAACACCGGGGAGCTGTTTTTT. This rearrangement joins TRBV28 to TRBJ2-2; perhaps TRBD2 as D (5 bases). Germline V gene sequence: CDR1 MDHEN, CDR2 SYDVKM. The CDR3 consists of 15 residues. Trimming removed 1 base from V and 2 bases from J, with 8 bases in between.

This chain joins TRBV4-2 and TRBJ2-1; 13 nucleotides line up with TRBD2. From germline, CDR1 is LGHNA and CDR2 YNFKEQ. The CDR3 runs to 17 residues. The V gene end was trimmed by 4 bases and the J gene end by 0 bases; junction bases not matched to a gene: 3. The CDR3 here is CASSPRTSGSSYNEQFF. CDR3 in DNA: TGTGCCAGCAGCCCTAGGACTAGCGGGAGCTCCTACAATGAGCAGTTCTTC.

The chain combines TRBV7-2 with TRBJ2-1; 10 bases agree with TRBD2. V dropped 2 bases and J dropped 2; count of bases not matched to a gene: 6. CDR3 size: 17 residues. The germline gives CDR1 SGHTA, CDR2 FQGNSA. For the CDR3, the DNA is TGTGCCAGCAGCTTAATGGCTAGCGGGAGACCCTACAATGAGCAGTTCTTC. It encodes CASSLMASGRPYNEQFF.

CDR3 nucleotides: TGCGCCAGCAGCCTGGGACTAGCGGGAGGGCCTGGGCAGTACTTC. It translates to CASSLGLAGGPGQYF. J is TRBJ2-5 and V is TRBV5-1, with 16 bases lining up with TRBD2. CDR3 length: 15 residues. Trimming cost V 4 bases and J 11 bases; bases outside gene matches: 8. Germline V gene sequence: CDR1 SGHRS, CDR2 YFSETQ.

The chain employs TRBV4-1 and TRBJ1-1; 9 bases are a match to TRBD1. The CDR3 spans 18 residues. After removal of 0 bases from V and 0 bases from J, the junction contained 8 bases not matched to a gene. Germline V CDR1 and CDR2: MGHRA, YSYEKL. CDR3 in amino acids: CASSQDPPNRGLNTEAFF. CDR3 coding DNA: TGCGCCAGCAGCCAAGATCCCCCTAACAGGGGGCTGAACACTGAAGCTTTCTTT.

V usage is TRBV18 and J usage is TRBJ1-5; 7 bases are shared with TRBD1. The CDR3 totals 14 residues. The trim removed 3 bases at V and 3 bases at J, leaving 2 bases unmatched. Per the germline V gene, CDR1 is KGHSH and CDR2 is LQKENI. The CDR3 loop reads CASSPGTDNQPQHF. The CDR3, as DNA: TGTGCCAGCTCACCGGGGACAGACAATCAGCCCCAGCATTTT.

CDR3 sequence (DNA): TGTGCCAGCAGCCGAGGGGTAGCGGGGTCTAGCACAGATACGCAGTATTTT. Its protein is CASSRGVAGSSTDTQYF. The chain carries TRBV5-4 and TRBJ2-3; TRBD2 matches 8 bases. The CDR3 sequence is 17 residues long. In germline, CDR1 is SGHNT, CDR2 YYREEE (reference sequence). With V trimmed by 4 bases and J by 0 bases, 10 bases remained unmatched.

This clone was observed a single time. The V and J genes are TRBV4-2 and TRBJ2-1; 10 positions match TRBD2. From germline, CDR1 is LGHNA and CDR2 YNFKEQ. CDR3 size: 17 residues. J gave up 2 bases and V 0 bases, and 4 bases lay outside the gene matches. Here the CDR3 reads CASSQDEREGPYNEQFF. CDR3 nucleotides: TGTGCCAGCAGCCAAGATGAGCGGGAGGGCCCCTACAATGAGCAGTTCTTC.

V is TRBV10-3 and J is TRBJ2-5; maybe TRBD2 (6 bases). Judging by the DNA end, TRBJ2-7 fits better; the J call may be wrong. Germline CDR1 is ENHRY and CDR2 is SYGVKD. The CDR3 runs to 16 residues. In DNA form, the CDR3 reads TGTGCCATCAGTGAGGGCCGGGACTCAAGGCCCTACGAGCAGTACTTC. This codes for CAISEGRDSRPYEQYF.

This clone was observed once. The genes are TRBV6-5 and TRBJ2-7; a possible D gene is TRBD2 (5 bases). The length of the CDR3 is 14 residues. V lost 3 bases, J lost 5 bases, and 14 bases lay in between. Per the germline V gene, CDR1 is MNHEY and CDR2 is SVGAGI. In DNA, the CDR3 is TGTGCCAGCAGTTATAGGCCGGGAACCGACGAGCAGTACTTC. As protein: CASSYRPGTDEQYF.

This chain joins TRBV6-1 and TRBJ2-2; D may match TRBD1 or TRBD2 (5 bases each). The CDR3 has 14 residues. Trimming removed 7 bases at V and 1 base at J, with 10 bases between. Germline values: CDR1 MNHNS, CDR2 SASEGT. The chain's CDR3 is CASTRDGNTGELFF. The CDR3 region has the DNA TGTGCCAGCACCAGGGACGGGAACACCGGGGAGCTGTTTTTT.

The chain combines TRBV27 with TRBJ2-2, with D hard to call. Trimming cost V 6 bases and J 7 bases, with 9 bases left between them. This CDR3 region has 12 residues. Germline V lookup: CDR1 MNHEY, CDR2 SMNVEV (reference sequence). This CDR3 is CASSPGVGELFF. Written as DNA, the CDR3 is TGTGCCAGCAGCCCTGGGGTCGGGGAGCTGTTTTTT.

The chain combines TRBV7-6 with TRBJ2-1; D perhaps matches TRBD2 (7 bases). The CDR3 totals 16 residues. CDR1 is SGHVS, CDR2 FNYEAQ, per germline. The germline V and J ends were trimmed by 2 bases and 7 bases, with 18 bases remaining between them. CDR3 in amino acids: CASSLRVAGRGNEQFF. In DNA, the CDR3 is TGTGCCAGCAGCTTACGGGTGGCGGGGAGGGGGAATGAGCAGTTCTTC.

This clone was detected once. V usage is TRBV10-3 and J usage is TRBJ2-2; D gene uncertain. The length of the CDR3 is 16 residues. Trimming removed 2 bases from V and 5 bases from J, with 15 bases in between. Looked up from germline, CDR1 is ENHRY and CDR2 is SYGVKD. Written as DNA, the CDR3 is TGTGCCATCAGTGAGCTCGGGCCCAGCGAGACCGGGGAGCTGTTTTTT. Translation: CAISELGPSETGELFF.

The gene calls are TRBV5-4 and TRBJ1-2; 7 nucleotides agree with TRBD1. J was trimmed by 8 bases and V by 4 bases; bases with no gene match: 17. The germline V gene has CDR1 SGHNT and CDR2 YYREEE (reference sequence). This CDR3 comprises 16 residues. CDR3 sequence: CASSRHTGTANGGYTF. The CDR3 nucleotides are TGTGCCAGCAGCCGCCATACTGGGACAGCAAATGGGGGCTACACCTTC. Full variable domain (missing parts from reference TRBV5-4 and TRBJ1-2): ETGVTQSPTHLIKTRGQQVTLRCSSQSGHNTVSWYQQALGQGPQFIFQYYREEENGRGNFPPRFSGLQFPNYSSELNVNALELDDSALYLCASSRHTGTANGGYTFGSGTRLTVV.